Following are 2 T cell receptor beta chains from one sample sequenced in a study of blood T cells in healthy people across ages. PCR was performed a second time for roughly 7 to 11 cycles using a sample-barcoded 5' primer and a J-beta primer mix. From the 5' RACE reads, TCRdb called clonotypes with MiXCR, one entry per CDR3 protein. Among 1.8 million or so distinct CDR3 sequences listed, about two fifths were seen once. The specimen sequenced was blood. These receptors came from a human donor in good health.

This clonotype has a count of ten or more. The V gene is TRBV29-1, the J gene TRBJ2-7, with D unclear. This CDR3 has 12 amino acids. The germline V and J ends were trimmed by 7 bases and 1 base, with 11 bases remaining between them. Germline CDR1 reads SQVTM; CDR2 reads ANQGSEA. The CDR3 nucleotides read TGCAGCGCCGGTGGGCTTTCCTACGAGCAGTACTTC. This codes for CSAGGLSYEQYF.

The V gene is TRBV20-1, the J gene TRBJ2-4; tentatively, D is TRBD1 (5 bases). Judging by the DNA end, TRBJ2-7 fits better; the J call may be wrong. CDR3 length equals 15 residues. Germline CDR1 is DFQATT and CDR2 is SNEGSKA (reference sequence). CDR3 sequence: CSARDGAGYTYEQYF. The CDR3 bases are TGCAGTGCTAGAGATGGGGCAGGATATACCTACGAGCAGTACTTC.